One sample yielded the 2 T cell receptor beta chains listed below, sequenced in a study of technical replicates of blood from several donors. Clones were sequenced by immunoSEQ multiplex PCR, and TCRdb holds only the in-frame ones, with some missing. Among 50,000 to 70,000 clones, 65% to 90% were seen once, and the ten largest hold roughly 5.1%. Sequenced material: PBMCs. These receptors were obtained from a human donor in good health. Some clones in this sample may be carry-over from other donors' samples.

This clone was seen a few times. The J gene is TRBJ1-5, the V gene TRBV12-5, with unresolved D. In germline, CDR1 is LGHNT, CDR2 FRNRAP. The germline V and J ends were trimmed by 6 bases and 1 base, with 10 bases remaining between them. The CDR3 runs to 14 residues. Written as DNA, the CDR3 is TGTGCTAGTGGGTCCGAGGTGAGCAATCAGCCCCAGCATTTT. It encodes CASGSEVSNQPQHF.

CDR3 amino acids: CASSVGPGGNYGYTF. DNA of the CDR3: TGTGCCAGCAGTGTAGGGCCGGGGGGAAACTATGGCTACACCTTC. The chain carries TRBV6-1 and TRBJ1-2, with D maybe TRBD1 (5 bases). With 4 bases removed from V and 2 bases from J, the gap between germline ends came to 14 bases. Germline V lookup: CDR1 MNHNS, CDR2 SASEGT. This CDR3 has 15 residues.